The present T cell receptor (beta chain) was sequenced within a study of monozygotic twins with inflammatory bowel disease. Regarding the study as a whole: The analysis failed to separate different T cell subtypes.

With regard to this clonotype: Antigen: not known.

CDR1 is MNHEY, CDR2 SVGEGT, per germline. This CDR3 contains 17 residues. Addition of UMIs with a 6-nucleotide sample barcode was achieved by template switching. Two nested PCRs, run for approximately 16 and 9 cycles, were applied to TCRalpha and TCRbeta cDNA. TCRdb re-called the 5' RACE reads and shows each CDR3 protein once, DNA omitted. The table lists 210,000 or so distinct CDR3 sequences. The TCR originated in a human donor with ulcerative colitis or Crohn's disease, or a healthy co-twin of an affected twin (not recorded which). Sequenced input: blood. The chain uses TRBV6-2 or TRBV6-3 and TRBJ2-6; TCRdb's D gene call, TRBD1, goes unchecked for lack of DNA. CDR3 region: CASTMDRGFTGANVLTF.